Listed below are T cell receptor beta chains from one sample, sequenced in a study of blood T cell repertoires in COVID-19. Libraries were prepared by immunoSEQ multiplex PCR; TCRdb keeps only in-frame clonotypes and omits some of them. The sample yields around 150,000 clones, about 84% seen once. Sequencing was carried out using PBMCs or T cells enriched from blood (not recorded which). All receptors come from a man in his forties who had recovered from COVID-19. Both conserved end residues are part of each CDR3. The D gene is left open where the match is weak. For some rows the clone size is stated as once, few or many, or as a class when expanded; others skip it.

D gene	V gene	J gene	clone size	CDR3 protein	CDR3 DNA
-	TRBV12-5	TRBJ1-1	-	CASGWRERSEAFF	TGTGCTAGTGGTTGGAGAGAAAGGTCTGAAGCTTTCTTT
-	TRBV27	TRBJ1-6	-	CASSLWNAGQYYNSPLHF	TGTGCCAGCAGTTTATGGAACGCCGGACAATATTATAATTCACCCCTCCACTTT
TRBD1	TRBV5-1	TRBJ1-3	-	CASSSGQAVGNTIYF	TGCGCCAGCAGCTCGGGACAGGCAGTAGGAAACACCATATATTTT
-	TRBV12-5	TRBJ1-2	few	CASGLGQTLVYTF	TGTGCTAGTGGTTTGGGACAGACGTTGGTCTACACCTTC
TRBD2	TRBV11-3	TRBJ2-5	-	CASSLGTSGGIQETQYF	TGTGCCAGCAGCCTAGGAACTAGCGGGGGGATCCAAGAGACCCAGTACTTC
TRBD1	TRBV30	TRBJ1-5	-	CAWSVQGTSRPQHF	TGTGCCTGGAGTGTACAGGGGACTTCTAGGCCCCAGCATTTT
TRBD2	TRBV6-5	TRBJ2-1	-	CASSLAGVAYNEQFF	TGTGCCAGCAGTCTAGCGGGGGTCGCCTACAATGAGCAGTTCTTC
-	TRBV3-1/TRBV3-2	TRBJ2-3	-	CASSQDDYASPQYF	TGTGCCAGCAGCCAAGACGACTATGCCTCGCCGCAGTATTTT
TRBD1	TRBV9	TRBJ1-4	-	CASSVDDRGSEKLFF	TGTGCCAGCAGCGTAGACGACAGGGGGTCTGAAAAACTGTTTTTT
-	TRBV5-1	TRBJ2-7	-	CASSYQQGYEQYF	TGCGCCAGCAGCTATCAACAGGGCTACGAGCAGTACTTC
-	TRBV10-1	TRBJ1-2	once	CASSTGREVNGYTF	TGCGCCAGCAGTACGGGGAGGGAAGTTAATGGCTACACCTTC
-	TRBV3-1/TRBV3-2	TRBJ1-2	-	CASSQDTGTAGYTF	TGTGCCAGCAGCCAAGATACAGGAACAGCTGGCTACACCTTC
-	TRBV4-1	TRBJ2-3	-	CASSPGTSGDTQYF	TGCGCCAGCAGCCCCGGGACGAGCGGGGATACGCAGTATTTT
-	TRBV7-6	TRBJ1-2	-	CASSPREGDYGYTF	TGTGCCAGCAGCCCCCGGGAGGGGGACTATGGCTACACCTTC
TRBD1	TRBV30	TRBJ1-5	-	CAWSGTGSQPQHF	TGTGCCTGGAGCGGGACAGGGTCACAGCCCCAGCATTTT
TRBD1	TRBV5-1	TRBJ1-1	-	CASSLETGRGRLPTEAFF	TGCGCCAGCAGCCTTGAGACAGGCAGGGGGCGCCTCCCGACTGAAGCTTTCTTT
-	TRBV21-1	TRBJ1-2	once	CASSHGAGTAKGYTF	TGTGCCAGCAGTCACGGGGCGGGGACAGCCAAGGGCTACACCTTC
-	TRBV6-1	TRBJ1-5	-	CASSEGWGRTQHF	TGTGCCAGCAGTGAAGGGTGGGGGAGGACCCAGCATTTT
TRBD1	TRBV5-1	TRBJ1-2	-	CASSFDRVNYGYTF	TGCGCCAGCAGCTTTGACAGGGTCAACTATGGCTACACCTTC
-	TRBV2	TRBJ1-6	-	CASSEGMRGYSPLHF	TGTGCCAGCAGTGAGGGGATGAGGGGGTATTCACCCCTCCACTTT
-	TRBV27	TRBJ2-3	-	CASSFSGWGGLFSTDTQYF	TGTGCCAGCAGTTTTTCTGGGTGGGGGGGCCTCTTTAGCACAGATACGCAGTATTTT
-	TRBV7-2	TRBJ2-5	-	CASSQKRGMQETQYF	TGTGCCAGCAGCCAGAAACGGGGGATGCAAGAGACCCAGTACTTC
-	TRBV5-1	TRBJ2-1	-	CASSLDLPGYNEQFF	TGCGCCAGCAGCTTGGATCTTCCGGGTTACAATGAGCAGTTCTTC
TRBD2	TRBV4-2	TRBJ2-1	-	CASSLTSGGATNNEQFF	TGTGCCAGCAGCCTTACTAGCGGGGGGGCAACGAACAATGAGCAGTTCTTC